These 9 T cell receptor beta chains were sequenced from one sample in a study of tissue T cells after allogeneic stem cell transplantation. The time point was: mouse harvest day 7 after allogeneic transplant. Mouse grafts combined 10^7 T-cell-depleted bone marrow cells with 10^6 splenic CD5+ T cells. The method was immunoSEQ multiplex PCR; TCRdb's version includes in-frame clones alone and lacks a portion of them. The data contain approximately 9,000 clones, around 45% of them singletons. Sequenced material: gut tissue. These receptors all come from a female BALB/c mouse given C57BL/6 T cells with graft-versus-host disease after an allogeneic hematopoietic cell transplant.

This clone was detected only a few times. Each gene name is a mouse one. The CDR3 bases that were read are TGTGCTAGCAGTTTAAGGGGGGGGACAGAAGTCTTC. It codes for CASSLRGGTEVF. The CDR3 reads in full as CASSLRGGTEVFF. The chain couples TRBV29 to TRBJ1-1; tentatively, D is TRBD1 (6 bases). Read coverage stops 1 residue before the CDR3 terminus; the germline J gene supplies the remainder. CDR1 MSHET and CDR2 SYDVDS come from the germline V gene. V lost 2 bases and J 5 bases, leaving 9 bases between the germline ends. The CDR3 spans 13 residues.

A note on this clone: Gene names refer to mouse genes. The read is 1 residue too short to cover the CDR3 end, so that end is filled in from the germline J gene. This chain links TRBV16 with TRBJ2-4; TRBD1 matches 9 bases. Germline loops: CDR1 SGHSA, CDR2 FRNQAP. CDR3 size: 15 residues. J lost 0 bases, V lost 4 bases, and 2 bases had no gene match. CDR3 bases read: TGTGCAAGCAGCTCACAGGGGGCTAGTCAAAACACCTTGTAC. Its translation is CASSSQGASQNTLY. The full CDR3 sequence reads CASSSQGASQNTLYF.

Points on this clone: Mouse names are used for the genes. The CDR3 end is not reached by the read, which stops 1 residue before it; the germline J gene fills it in. The J gene is TRBJ1-1, the V gene TRBV19; no definite D call. CDR3 length equals 14 residues. V was shortened by 6 bases and J by 0 bases, with 12 bases between the two germline ends. Looked up from germline, CDR1 is FNHDT and CDR2 is SITEND (reference sequence). CDR3 region: CASTPYSANTEVFF. CDR3 DNA (partial): TGTGCCAGCACCCCTTACAGTGCAAACACAGAAGTCTTC.

As concerns this clone: The gene symbols are mouse symbols. The same CDR3 is also encoded by other DNA sequences in this sample. The DNA read from the CDR3 is TGTGCCAGCAGTCTCTGGGACAAATATGAACAGTAC. Its translation is CASSLWDKYEQY. The whole CDR3 sequence is CASSLWDKYEQYF. V is TRBV26 and J is TRBJ2-7, with D perhaps matching TRBD1 (6 bases). The read finishes 1 residue shy of the CDR3 end, and the germline J gene is used to complete it. CDR3 length equals 13 residues. The V end lost 3 bases, the J end lost 4 bases, and 10 bases lay between the germline ends. Germline lookup yields CDR1 KGHPV and CDR2 FQNQEV (reference sequence).

To note about this clone: Germline and genes here are mouse. The observed sequence ends 1 residue before the CDR3 terminus, with the missing tail filled in from the germline J gene. The J gene is TRBJ2-3, the V gene TRBV5; possible D gene TRBD1, 6 bases. Germline assignment: CDR1 LGHNA and CDR2 YNLKQL (reference sequence). Trimming removed 4 bases at V and 0 bases at J, with 11 bases between. CDR3 length equals 15 residues. CDR3: CASSRGTTSAETLYF. The covered CDR3 bases are TGTGCCAGCAGCCGAGGGACAACTAGTGCAGAAACGCTGTAT.

About this clone: Gene names and germline refer to mouse. The missing CDR3 end, 1 residue past where the read stops, is filled in from the germline J gene. The V gene is TRBV14, the J gene TRBJ2-5, with D perhaps TRBD1 (6 bases). This CDR3 region has 14 residues. V was trimmed by 2 bases and J by 0 bases, leaving 7 bases between them. Germline CDR1 SGHDT, CDR2 FRDEAV. The sequenced CDR3 bases are TGTGCCAGCAGTTTGGACAGTAACCAAGACACCCAGTAC. Encoded protein: CASSLDSNQDTQY. The entire CDR3 protein is CASSLDSNQDTQYF.

As concerns this clone: Mouse gene names apply. Sequencing ends 1 residue short of the CDR3 end; the germline J gene provides the rest. V usage is TRBV13-1 and J usage is TRBJ2-5; D remains unclear. The CDR3 sequence is 13 residues long. In germline, CDR1 is NSHNY, CDR2 SYGAGN. The V end was cut by 5 bases, the J end by 0 bases, with 7 bases between. The CDR3 sequence is CASSSRNQDTQYF. The covered CDR3 bases are TGTGCCAGCAGCTCACGGAACCAAGACACCCAGTAC.

This clone was seen a handful of times. Germline and genes here are mouse. The read terminates 1 residue before the CDR3 end, so the remaining end is supplied by the germline J gene. The rearrangement joins TRBV26 to TRBJ2-4; D might be TRBD1 (6 bases). The CDR3 has 15 residues. Trimming removed 3 bases at V and 3 bases at J, with 13 bases between. Germline lookup yields CDR1 KGHPV and CDR2 FQNQEV (reference sequence). The CDR3: CASSLEPGQQNTLYF. Incomplete CDR3 DNA: TGTGCCAGCAGTCTCGAACCGGGACAACAAAACACCTTGTAC.

Of note for this clone: Genes and germline come from the mouse. The read is 1 residue too short to cover the CDR3 end, so that end is filled in from the germline J gene. The rearrangement uses TRBV26 and TRBJ2-5, with 8 bases fitting TRBD2. Germline values: CDR1 KGHPV, CDR2 FQNQEV (reference sequence). CDR3 length: 14 amino acids. V lost 3 bases and J lost 4; bases outside the gene matches: 3. CDR3 DNA, as far as it was read: TGTGCCAGCAGTCTTGGGACTGGTGAAGACACCCAGTAC. Translating gives CASSLGTGEDTQY. The entire CDR3 is CASSLGTGEDTQYF.